The present TCR beta chain was sequenced within a study of cytomegalovirus exposure and HLA in healthy donors. PCR involved 60 Vbeta and 13 Jbeta primers. Sequencing was performed with immunoSEQ multiplex PCR; in TCRdb, only in-frame clones are kept and a portion is missing. The data hold around 150,000 clones, with 70% to 85% observed a single time. V gave up 4 bases and J gave up 4 bases, with 19 bases separating them. The CDR3 extends over 16 amino acids. Germline V gene sequence: CDR1 LGHNA, CDR2 YNFKEQ. Overall study findings and caveats: Published work reported that the classifier diagnosed cytomegalovirus status with high specificity and sensitivity. Later on, an analysis found that several of the most significant clusters appeared to be linked to common viral pathogens, which included parvovirus B19. In vitro confirmation showed a few CMV-associated chains to be CMV antigen specific.

A word on this clone: Antigen: not known.

The sample consisted of PBMCs. The clonotype was recovered from a young man in good health and CMV-seropositive. The gene calls are TRBV4-2 and TRBJ2-5; a possible D gene is TRBD1 (6 bases). The CDR3 loop is CASSPRVGHNSETQYF. The CDR3 region has the DNA TGTGCCAGCAGCCCGAGGGTGGGACACAACTCAGAGACCCAGTACTTC.